The 26 T cell receptor beta chains below all came from one sample that was sequenced in a study of blood T cell repertoires in COVID-19. Repertoires were generated with immunoSEQ multiplex PCR, while TCRdb's copy carries only in-frame clones and drops some. The sample consists of some 110,000 clones, about 86% of them appearing once. The material sequenced was peripheral blood. These receptors all come from a man between 65 and 85 years old who had recovered from COVID-19.

J is TRBJ2-5 and V is TRBV11-2, with 12 positions matching TRBD2. Germline V gene lookup returns CDR1 SGHAT and CDR2 FQNNGV. V was clipped by 3 bases and J by 0 bases; unmatched bases: 5. The CDR3 extends over 17 amino acids. CDR3 in amino acids: CASSLTSGGSYQETQYF. In nucleotides, the CDR3 is TGTGCCAGCAGCTTGACTAGCGGGGGATCATACCAAGAGACCCAGTACTTC.

The chain joins TRBV5-1 to TRBJ2-5; D may be TRBD2 (6 bases). V was shortened by 3 bases and J by 5 bases, with 14 bases between the two germline ends. The CDR3 spans 14 residues. The germline V gene encodes CDR1 SGHRS and CDR2 YFSETQ. The CDR3 nucleotides read TGCGCCAGCAGCTGGGCCAGCCGGGGGGAGACCCAGTACTTC. Translating gives CASSWASRGETQYF.

The genes are TRBV6-1 and TRBJ2-2; D may be TRBD2 (7 bases). V dropped 0 bases and J dropped 1 base, with 12 bases sitting between them. The CDR3 sequence is 17 residues long. The V gene's germline CDR1 is MNHNS and CDR2 SASEGT. CDR3 DNA sequence: TGTGCCAGCAGTGAAGCTCGCGGGGGCAGGAACACCGGGGAGCTGTTTTTT. It specifies CASSEARGGRNTGELFF.

This chain connects TRBV2 to TRBJ1-4; TRBD1 agrees at 7 bases. The J segment lost 4 bases and the V segment lost 6 bases, leaving 5 bases of the junction unmatched. CDR1 SNHLY and CDR2 FYNNEI come from the germline V gene. CDR3 length: 14 amino acids. CDR3 nucleotides: TGTGCCAGCAGACCGACAGGGCTTAATGAAAAACTGTTTTTT. It yields the protein CASRPTGLNEKLFF.

This clone has only a few counts. The chain uses TRBV19 and TRBJ2-3; maybe TRBD2 (6 bases). This CDR3 is 16 amino acids long. Per germline, CDR1 LNHDA and CDR2 SQIVND (reference sequence). Trimming pared 3 bases from V and 4 bases from J, leaving 17 bases between. The CDR3 region is CASSMDGGVASDTQYF. The CDR3, as DNA: TGTGCCAGTAGTATGGATGGCGGGGTAGCATCAGATACGCAGTATTTT.

The chain's CDR3 is CASSVGLAGRAVETQYF. The CDR3 nucleotides read TGTGCCAGCAGCGTAGGTCTAGCGGGGAGGGCGGTCGAGACCCAGTACTTC. The V call is TRBV9, the J call TRBJ2-5, with 9 bases that match TRBD2. The trim removed 0 bases at V and 5 bases at J, leaving 11 bases unmatched. This CDR3 has 17 amino acids. Germline CDR1 SGDLS, CDR2 YYNGEE.

The V and J genes are TRBV7-6 and TRBJ2-7; 8 bases are a match to TRBD1. Germline CDR1 is SGHVS and CDR2 is FNYEAQ. This CDR3 has 15 amino acids. After removal of 1 base from V and 3 bases from J, the junction contained 5 bases not matched to a gene. The CDR3: CASSLVGQDNYEQYF. As DNA, the CDR3 is TGTGCCAGCAGCTTAGTGGGACAGGACAACTACGAGCAGTACTTC.

The chain combines TRBV7-6 with TRBJ2-5, with 10 bases identical to TRBD2. The J segment lost 3 bases and the V segment lost 4 bases, leaving 8 bases of the junction unmatched. In germline, CDR1 is SGHVS, CDR2 FNYEAQ. The CDR3 has 16 amino acids. CDR3 protein: CASSSLSGGGKETQYF. The CDR3, as DNA: TGTGCCAGCAGCTCACTCAGCGGGGGGGGAAAAGAGACCCAGTACTTC. The variable domain in full, with the rest retrieved from reference TRBV7-6 and TRBJ2-5, is GAGVSQSPRYKVTKRGQDVALRCDPISGHVSLYWYRQALGQGPEFLTYFNYEAQQDKSGLPNDRFSAERPEGSISTLTIQRTEQRDSAMYRCASSSLSGGGKETQYFGPGTRLLVL.

V is TRBV28 and J is TRBJ1-2; D might be TRBD1 (5 bases). Trimming stripped 6 bases from V and 6 bases from J, with 20 bases between. This CDR3 has 15 residues. Per the germline V gene, CDR1 is MDHEN and CDR2 is SYDVKM. The CDR3 DNA is TGTGCCAGCAGGGGGCGGGGCAGACCTCAAGATGGCTACACCTTC. Protein sequence: CASRGRGRPQDGYTF.

This chain joins TRBV30 and TRBJ2-2, with D perhaps matching TRBD1 (7 bases). The ends were cut back, 3 bases at V and 7 bases at J, with 12 bases in the middle. Germline CDR1 and CDR2: GTSNPN and SVGIG (reference sequence). CDR3 length: 13 amino acids. CDR3: CAWRDYRGGELFF. As DNA, the CDR3 is TGTGCCTGGAGGGACTACAGGGGCGGGGAGCTGTTTTTT.

This rearrangement joins TRBV29-1 to TRBJ2-5; tentative D call: TRBD2 (6 bases). Trimming pared 7 bases from V and 2 bases from J, leaving 23 bases between. This CDR3 has 16 residues. Germline values: CDR1 SQVTM, CDR2 ANQGSEA. CDR3 residues: CSARGQLSGVQETQYF. In DNA, the CDR3 is TGCAGCGCTCGAGGGCAACTTAGCGGAGTTCAAGAGACCCAGTACTTC.

The chain recombines TRBV10-1 with TRBJ2-3; 9 bases line up with TRBD2. Losses at the gene ends were 6 bases for V and 6 bases for J; bases not matched to a gene: 16. Per germline, CDR1 WNHNN and CDR2 SYGVQD (reference sequence). This CDR3 region has 17 residues. CDR3 bases: TGCGCCAGCAGCAAAAGGGGAGGGCTAGCGGGAATGGATACGCAGTATTTT. Residues: CASSKRGGLAGMDTQYF.

Worth noting for this clone: Different DNA sequences within this sample yield the same CDR3. V and J are TRBV7-2 and TRBJ2-1; D might be TRBD1 (6 bases). V lost 5 bases and J lost 4, with 15 bases in between. Germline V lookup: CDR1 SGHTA, CDR2 FQGNSA. The CDR3 is 15 amino acids. CDR3 DNA sequence: TGTGCCAGCAGCCTTATGACAGGACCTTACAATGAGCAGTTCTTC. Its protein product is CASSLMTGPYNEQFF. Filled out from reference TRBV7-2 and TRBJ2-1, the complete variable domain reads GAGVSQSPSNKVTEKGKDVELRCDPISGHTALYWYRQSLGQGLEFLIYFQGNSAPDKSGLPSDRFSAERTGGSVSTLTIQRTQQEDSAVYLCASSLMTGPYNEQFFGPGTRLTVL.

The rearrangement joins TRBV2 to TRBJ1-1, with D possibly matching TRBD1 (5 bases). The germline V gene encodes CDR1 SNHLY and CDR2 FYNNEI. The CDR3 runs to 13 residues. Trimming shortened V by 2 bases and J by 6 bases, and 10 bases separated the two germline ends. This chain's CDR3 is CASSEQGPPEAFF. CDR3 DNA sequence: TGTGCCAGCAGTGAACAGGGCCCGCCTGAAGCTTTCTTT.

V usage is TRBV5-1 and J usage is TRBJ2-3, with 7 bases identical to TRBD2. Germline CDR1 reads SGHRS; CDR2 reads YFSETQ. The length of the CDR3 is 15 residues. The junction had 7 bases not matched to a gene; V was cut back by 4 bases and J by 2 bases. The CDR3 loop reads CASSGPSGNTDTQYF. CDR3 nucleotides: TGCGCCAGCAGCGGGCCTAGCGGAAACACAGATACGCAGTATTTT.

The table lists this clone with a count of one. The V and J genes are TRBV7-2 and TRBJ2-7; D remains ambiguous. Deletions cut 3 bases from V and 1 base from J, with 7 bases between. CDR1 SGHTA and CDR2 FQGNSA come from the germline V gene. The CDR3 is made up of 13 amino acids. The CDR3 DNA follows: TGTGCCAGCAGCTTGTCGGTATCCTACGAGCAGTACTTC. Its protein is CASSLSVSYEQYF.

The rearrangement joins TRBV28 to TRBJ1-4, with 10 bases that match TRBD1. V shed 3 bases, J shed 7 bases, and the junction held 8 bases outside the gene matches. The CDR3 has 16 residues. CDR1 is MDHEN and CDR2 is SYDVKM in the germline V gene. The CDR3 nucleotides read TGTGCCAGCAGTTTTTCGGGGACAGGGGCCGGTGAAAAACTGTTTTTT. Residues: CASSFSGTGAGEKLFF.

The genes are TRBV28 and TRBJ2-1, with 9 positions matching TRBD1. The germline V gene has CDR1 MDHEN and CDR2 SYDVKM. Unmatched junction bases numbered 6, after V lost 2 bases and J lost 7 bases. The CDR3 is 15 amino acids. The CDR3 DNA follows: TGTGCCAGCAGTTTAGGACAGGGGATCGGTAATGAGCAGTTCTTC. Encoded protein: CASSLGQGIGNEQFF.

The gene calls are TRBV7-2 and TRBJ2-5; 9 nucleotides line up with TRBD2. Trimming removed 5 bases from V and 5 bases from J; junction bases left unmatched: 9. CDR1 is SGHTA, CDR2 FQGNSA, per germline. CDR3 length: 15 residues. In DNA form, the CDR3 reads TGTGCCAGCAGCCCGGCACTAGCGGGTGGGGAGACCCAGTACTTC. Its protein is CASSPALAGGETQYF.

The chain recombines TRBV6-5 with TRBJ1-2, with D maybe TRBD1 (5 bases). The length of the CDR3 is 14 residues. Trimming cost V 5 bases and J 4 bases, with 14 bases left between them. Germline values: CDR1 MNHEY, CDR2 SVGAGI. CDR3 in amino acids: CASSLMDIGYGYTF. In DNA, the CDR3 is TGTGCCAGCAGTCTTATGGACATAGGCTATGGCTACACCTTC.

This rearrangement joins TRBV4-2 to TRBJ2-7, with 10 bases that match TRBD1. Germline-derived CDR1 and CDR2 are LGHNA and YNFKEQ. This CDR3 contains 15 residues. With 4 bases clipped from V and 1 base from J, the junction kept 4 bases outside the gene matches. The CDR3 DNA sequence: TGTGCCAGCAGCCGCGGGACAGGGGAGTCCTACGAGCAGTACTTC. It codes for CASSRGTGESYEQYF.

The rearrangement links TRBV24-1 to TRBJ1-4; the match to TRBD1 covers 8 bases. The CDR3 loop spans 15 amino acids. CDR1 is KGHDR and CDR2 is SFDVKD in the germline V gene. The V segment lost 5 bases and the J segment 6 bases; nucleotides outside the gene matches: 7. The CDR3 DNA follows: TGTGCCACCAGTGGAGGGACAGGATTGTATGAAAAACTGTTTTTT. It codes for CATSGGTGLYEKLFF.

The rearrangement uses TRBV25-1 and TRBJ2-5; perhaps TRBD1 as D (6 bases). Germline CDR1 is MGHDK and CDR2 is SYGVNS. CDR3 length: 13 residues. With 8 bases removed from V and 5 bases from J, the gap between germline ends came to 15 bases. CDR3 loop: CASATGSLETQYF. DNA of the CDR3: TGTGCCAGCGCCACAGGGAGCCTGGAGACCCAGTACTTC.

The chain combines TRBV9 with TRBJ2-7; TRBD2 matches at 13 bases. The CDR3 spans 16 residues. The germline V gene encodes CDR1 SGDLS and CDR2 YYNGEE. The trim removed 4 bases at V and 3 bases at J, leaving 7 bases unmatched. The CDR3 nucleotides read TGTGCCAGCAGCCCCCGGACTAGCGGGAGTTTCTACGAGCAGTACTTC. Translating gives CASSPRTSGSFYEQYF.

This chain uses TRBV3-1 (or the pseudogene TRBV3-2) with TRBJ2-3; TRBD2 is a possible D gene (5 bases). With 0 bases removed from V and 2 bases from J, the gap between germline ends came to 12 bases. Per the germline V gene, CDR1 is LGHDT and CDR2 is YNNKEL (reference sequence). This CDR3 has 16 residues. In nucleotides, the CDR3 is TGTGCCAGCAGCCAAGAACTTGGACTGACCACAGATACGCAGTATTTT. Its translation is CASSQELGLTTDTQYF.

The chain carries TRBV25-1 and TRBJ2-2; 7 nucleotides line up with TRBD1. CDR1 MGHDK and CDR2 SYGVNS come from the germline V gene. CDR3 length equals 16 residues. Trimming removed 3 bases from V and 1 base from J; junction bases left unmatched: 5. The CDR3 spells CASSDLTGWNTGELFF. The CDR3 nucleotides read TGTGCCAGCAGTGATTTGACAGGGTGGAACACCGGGGAGCTGTTTTTT.